This TCR beta chain originates from a study of naive and memory T cell subsets. Study-wide points: Possibly reflecting memory cells re-expressing CD45RA, a few larger clonotypes occurred in naive repertoires, especially CD8.

Both TRBC1 and TRBC2 were covered by a beta constant-region primer of two equimolar oligonucleotides. Four rounds of PCR amplified the ligated cDNA using nested alpha and beta constant-region primers plus SP2. From the UMI-ligation and nested PCR reads, TCRdb called clonotypes with MiXCR, one entry per CDR3 protein. The sample yields 130,000 to 150,000 distinct CDR3 sequences, roughly 22% seen once. As for this clonotype: Its antigen is currently unknown.

V was pared by 1 base and J by 7 bases, with 11 bases between. The CDR3 loop spans 14 amino acids. Per germline, CDR1 SGHTA and CDR2 FQGNSA. Sequenced: naive CD4+ T cells from blood. This sequence originates from a human donor in good health. This sequence joins TRBV7-2 and TRBJ2-1; a possible D gene is TRBD2 (5 bases). CDR3 coding DNA: TGTGCCAGCAGCTTAGTCCCGGAGGTGAATGAGCAGTTCTTC. It translates to CASSLVPEVNEQFF.